What follows are 31 T cell receptor beta chains derived from one specimen sequenced in a study of cytomegalovirus exposure and HLA in healthy donors (TCRdb year 2017). Libraries came from the immunoSEQ multiplex PCR assay. A mixture of 60 forward primers for TCR Vbeta segments and 13 reverse primers for TCR Jbeta segments was used in the multiplex PCR. TCRdb took over this immuneACCESS table, retaining in-frame rearrangements with V and J assigned. Such tables are incomplete; in checked studies, under half of the missing clones stem from an unresolved V gene, and the remainder is unexplained. The sample table records about 89,000 clones; approximately 9% of these occur just once. The ten largest clones capture 5.1% of the sample. The sample was PBMCs. The receptors originated from a man aged 45-65 years in good health and CMV-seropositive.

V gene TRBV4-2 combines with J gene TRBJ2-5, with TRBD2 matching 7 bases. The J call is doubtful: the DNA matches TRBJ2-7 better. Germline CDR1 and CDR2: LGHNA and YNFKEQ. The CDR3 length is 16 residues. CDR3 residues: CASSQDDAGVNYEQYF. For the CDR3, the DNA is TGTGCCAGCAGCCAAGACGACGCGGGAGTAAACTACGAGCAGTACTTC.

The rearrangement joins TRBV29-1 to TRBJ2-5; D is perhaps TRBD1 (6 bases). The CDR3 is 12 residues long. Trimming shortened V by 7 bases and J by 5 bases, and 14 bases separated the two germline ends. In germline, CDR1 is SQVTM, CDR2 ANQGSEA. The CDR3 protein is CSAQGGDETQYF. In DNA, the CDR3 is TGCAGCGCCCAAGGGGGTGACGAGACCCAGTACTTC. Full variable domain (missing parts from reference TRBV29-1 and TRBJ2-5): SAVISQKPSRDICQRGTSLTIQCQVDSQVTMMFWYRQQPGQSLTLIATANQGSEATYESGFVIDKFPISRPNLTFSTLTVSNMSPEDSSIYLCSAQGGDETQYFGPGTRLLVL.

The V gene is TRBV5-8, the J gene TRBJ2-3; no reliable D call. Germline-derived CDR1 and CDR2 are SGHTS and YDEGEE. V lost 1 base to trimming and J lost 5 bases, with 5 bases between them. The CDR3 totals 12 residues. For the CDR3, the DNA is TGTGCCAGCAGCTTGATCAGAGATACGCAGTATTTT. Its protein is CASSLIRDTQYF.

The chain is built from TRBV27 and TRBJ2-7, with 14 bases lining up with TRBD2. V lost 7 bases and J lost 4; bases outside the gene matches: 9. The CDR3 extends over 16 amino acids. Looked up from germline, CDR1 is MNHEY and CDR2 is SMNVEV (reference sequence). The CDR3, as DNA: TGTGCCAGCAAACCGGGACTAGCGGGAGATTGGTACGAGCAGTACTTC. Protein: CASKPGLAGDWYEQYF.

The chain is built from TRBV10-3 and TRBJ1-3, with D tentatively TRBD1 (6 bases). Germline V gene data show CDR1 as ENHRY and CDR2 as SYGVKD. V was trimmed by 5 bases and J by 0 bases, leaving 11 bases between them. The CDR3 spans 15 residues. CDR3 nucleotide sequence: TGTGCCATCAGTTCAGGACAGTACTCTGGAAACACCATATATTTT. This codes for CAISSGQYSGNTIYF.

This clone was seen a handful of times. The chain uses TRBV7-3 and TRBJ1-1, with D uncertain. Trimming left V 4 bases short and J 10 bases short, with 28 bases between. This CDR3 has 17 residues. Germline loops: CDR1 SGHTA, CDR2 FQGTGA. Here the CDR3 DNA reads TGTGCCAGCAGCTCCGTGTTGGCGATATCCCGGGCGGGCTCAGCTTTCTTT. Its translation: CASSSVLAISRAGSAFF. Together with reference TRBV7-3 and TRBJ1-1, the CDR3 gives the full variable domain: GAGVSQTPSNKVTEKGKYVELRCDPISGHTALYWYRQSLGQGPEFLIYFQGTGAADDSGLPNDRFFAVRPEGSVSTLKIQRTERGDSAVYLCASSSVLAISRAGSAFFGQGTRLTVV.

This clone was observed a handful of times. The gene calls are TRBV29-1 and TRBJ1-1; D gene unclear. Germline-derived CDR1 and CDR2 are SQVTM and ANQGSEA. This CDR3 spans 13 amino acids. Trimming left V 4 bases short and J 0 bases short, with 9 bases between. The CDR3 spells CSVAPAVNTEAFF. The CDR3 DNA reads as TGCAGCGTTGCCCCGGCGGTGAACACTGAAGCTTTCTTT.

The gene calls are TRBV9 and TRBJ2-1; a possible D gene is TRBD1 (5 bases). Trimming shortened V by 0 bases and J by 1 base, and 8 bases separated the two germline ends. Germline V CDR1 and CDR2: SGDLS, YYNGEE. This CDR3 comprises 15 residues. CDR3 protein: CASSVGGGSYNEQFF. The CDR3 DNA is TGTGCCAGCAGCGTAGGGGGCGGTTCCTACAATGAGCAGTTCTTC. Based on the CDR3 plus reference TRBV9 and TRBJ2-1, the full variable domain is DSGVTQTPKHLITATGQRVTLRCSPRSGDLSVYWYQQSLDQGLQFLIQYYNGEERAKGNILERFSAQQFPDLHSELNLSSLELGDSALYFCASSVGGGSYNEQFFGPGTRLTVL.

The rearrangement uses TRBV7-6 and TRBJ1-5; tentatively, D is TRBD1 (6 bases). The V end was cut by 4 bases, the J end by 6 bases, with 13 bases between. The V gene's germline CDR1 is SGHVS and CDR2 FNYEAQ. The CDR3 is 14 residues long. CDR3 nucleotide sequence: TGTGCCAGCAGCTCAGGGACAACCGGTCAGCCCCAGCATTTT. Amino acids: CASSSGTTGQPQHF.

This chain joins TRBV27 and TRBJ1-5; tentatively, D is TRBD1 (5 bases). With 5 bases removed from V and 0 bases from J, the gap between germline ends came to 11 bases. The CDR3 loop spans 15 amino acids. Germline CDR1 MNHEY, CDR2 SMNVEV (reference sequence). CDR3 DNA: TGTGCCAGCAGTAGGGGATCTTTTAGCAATCAGCCCCAGCATTTT. Translating it yields CASSRGSFSNQPQHF.

This sequence joins TRBV7-9 and TRBJ1-2; weak D call: TRBD1 (5 bases). Germline-derived CDR1 and CDR2 are SEHNR and FQNEAQ (reference sequence). V dropped 5 bases and J dropped 4 bases, with 14 bases sitting between them. This CDR3 has 14 residues. CDR3 protein: CASSGYGGTYGYTF. CDR3 DNA: TGTGCCAGCAGCGGATACGGGGGGACCTATGGCTACACCTTC.

This chain joins TRBV5-1 and TRBJ2-7; weak D call: TRBD1 (6 bases). The CDR3 is 14 amino acids. The germline gives CDR1 SGHRS, CDR2 YFSETQ. Trimming took 4 bases from V and 0 from J, leaving 11 bases between them. CDR3: CASSPEDSSYEQYF. CDR3 DNA: TGCGCCAGCAGCCCGGAGGACAGCTCCTACGAGCAGTACTTC.

This rearrangement joins TRBV6-4 to TRBJ2-1, with 16 positions matching TRBD2. From germline, CDR1 is MRHNA and CDR2 SNTAGT. This CDR3 is built from 17 residues. The V segment lost 1 base and the J segment 8 bases; nucleotides outside the gene matches: 5. CDR3 loop: CASSDWGLAGGPYEQFF. The CDR3 DNA reads as TGTGCCAGCAGTGACTGGGGACTAGCGGGAGGGCCCTATGAGCAGTTCTTC.

The chain joins TRBV15 to TRBJ2-3, with TRBD2 matching 7 bases. The CDR3 is 16 residues long. J was trimmed by 0 bases and V by 1 base; bases with no gene match: 4. Germline V gives CDR1 LNHNV, CDR2 YYDKDF (reference sequence). The CDR3 sequence: CATSRAAGLSTDTQYF. The CDR3, as DNA: TGTGCCACCAGCAGAGCAGCGGGACTAAGCACAGATACGCAGTATTTT.

This clone was seen only a few times. The chain joins TRBV7-2 to TRBJ2-7; 7 nucleotides agree with TRBD2. The CDR3 has 13 residues. Germline trimming cut 4 bases from V and 6 bases from J; bases unmatched to any gene: 6. Germline V lookup: CDR1 SGHTA, CDR2 FQGNSA. DNA for the CDR3: TGTGCCAGCAGCTCCACGGGAGGTGGCGAGCAGTACTTC. This encodes CASSSTGGGEQYF. The complete variable domain, with remaining parts taken from reference TRBV7-2 and TRBJ2-7, reads GAGVSQSPSNKVTEKGKDVELRCDPISGHTALYWYRQSLGQGLEFLIYFQGNSAPDKSGLPSDRFSAERTGGSVSTLTIQRTQQEDSAVYLCASSSTGGGEQYFGPGTRLTVT.

In its sample, this clone was seen a few times. The chain carries TRBV10-3 and TRBJ1-4; D is possibly TRBD1 (5 bases). The CDR3 sequence is 14 residues long. Germline V gives CDR1 ENHRY, CDR2 SYGVKD. V was trimmed by 6 bases and J by 4 bases, leaving 12 bases between them. CDR3 in amino acids: CAIRSGGINEKLFF. The CDR3 DNA reads TGTGCCATCAGATCGGGGGGGATTAATGAAAAACTGTTTTTT.

This clone was counted between two and nine times. V usage is TRBV7-6 and J usage is TRBJ1-2; 9 positions match TRBD1. The CDR3 runs to 14 residues. J lost 8 bases, V lost 5 bases, and 9 bases had no gene match. Germline-derived CDR1 and CDR2 are SGHVS and FNYEAQ. The CDR3 DNA is TGTGCCAGCAGCCCGGACAGGGGCCTAAGGGGCTACACCTTC. Its protein is CASSPDRGLRGYTF. Complete variable domain (other parts from reference TRBV7-6 and TRBJ1-2): GAGVSQSPRYKVTKRGQDVALRCDPISGHVSLYWYRQALGQGPEFLTYFNYEAQQDKSGLPNDRFSAERPEGSISTLTIQRTEQRDSAMYRCASSPDRGLRGYTFGSGTRLTVV.

The J gene is TRBJ1-2, the V gene TRBV28; 7 nucleotides agree with TRBD1. Trimming cost V 4 bases and J 3 bases; bases outside gene matches: 8. Germline loops: CDR1 MDHEN, CDR2 SYDVKM. The length of the CDR3 is 15 residues. CDR3 nucleotide sequence: TGTGCCAGCAGTTCCTCACAGGGGTGGGACTATGGCTACACCTTC. Amino acids: CASSSSQGWDYGYTF.

This clone was observed many times. This sequence joins TRBV2 and TRBJ2-1, with 14 bases lining up with TRBD2. The CDR3 extends over 15 amino acids. Germline CDR1 reads SNHLY; CDR2 reads FYNNEI. Losses at the gene ends were 3 bases for V and 9 bases for J; bases not matched to a gene: 4. This CDR3 is CASSETSGRATEQFF. In DNA, the CDR3 is TGTGCCAGCAGTGAGACTAGCGGGAGGGCCACTGAGCAGTTCTTC.

The rearrangement joins TRBV29-1 to TRBJ2-5, with 12 bases that match TRBD2. Gene TRBJ2-7 matches the end of the DNA better, so the J call may be wrong. This CDR3 has 14 residues. CDR1 and CDR2 (germline): SQVTM, ANQGSEA. CDR3 protein: CSVALAGGLYEQYF. CDR3 nucleotide sequence: TGCAGCGTCGCTCTAGCGGGAGGGCTCTACGAGCAGTACTTC.

In its sample, this clone was seen a few times. This chain uses TRBV7-9 with TRBJ2-5; possible D gene TRBD1, 5 bases. This CDR3 spans 15 amino acids. The V gene lost 4 bases and the J gene lost 5 bases, with 17 bases spanning the gap. Germline assignment: CDR1 SEHNR and CDR2 FQNEAQ (reference sequence). Here the CDR3 DNA reads TGTGCCAGCAGCTCTCAGGGATCTGGGGTCGAGACCCAGTACTTC. Translating gives CASSSQGSGVETQYF.

The gene calls are TRBV7-9 and TRBJ2-3; 7 bases agree with TRBD2. This CDR3 is built from 13 residues. V lost 6 bases, J lost 3 bases, and 3 bases stayed unmatched. Germline V gives CDR1 SEHNR, CDR2 FQNEAQ (reference sequence). Here the CDR3 reads CASRRTSTDTQYF. The CDR3 nucleotides are TGTGCCAGCAGACGGACTAGTACAGATACGCAGTATTTT.

The chain combines TRBV7-2 with TRBJ1-2; TRBD1 aligns across 9 bases. V lost 7 bases and J lost 4; bases outside the gene matches: 13. Germline V gene lookup returns CDR1 SGHTA and CDR2 FQGNSA. The CDR3 loop spans 16 amino acids. The CDR3 sequence is CASTPPIDRGSYGYTF. In DNA form, the CDR3 reads TGTGCCAGCACCCCTCCCATCGACAGGGGGAGCTATGGCTACACCTTC.

This clone occurred a few times. This chain links TRBV15 with TRBJ1-2; possibly TRBD1 for D (5 bases). CDR3 length: 13 amino acids. Trimming shortened V by 0 bases and J by 5 bases, and 7 bases separated the two germline ends. Germline V gene lookup returns CDR1 LNHNV and CDR2 YYDKDF (reference sequence). CDR3 sequence reads: CATSRDAGYGYTF. The CDR3 DNA is TGTGCCACCAGCAGAGATGCAGGGTATGGCTACACCTTC.

This clone was seen only a few times. The rearrangement links TRBV5-1 to TRBJ2-5, with TRBD2 matching 10 bases. Germline-derived CDR1 and CDR2 are SGHRS and YFSETQ. The V gene end was trimmed by 5 bases and the J gene end by 1 base; junction bases not matched to a gene: 14. This CDR3 is 18 amino acids long. This CDR3 reads CASRNRVGIAGGQETQYF. In DNA, the CDR3 is TGCGCCAGCAGGAACAGGGTAGGAATAGCGGGAGGCCAAGAGACCCAGTACTTC.

In this sample, this clone turned up a few times. This CDR3 is also generated by other DNA sequences in the sample. The gene calls are TRBV5-1 and TRBJ2-3; 8 positions agree with TRBD2. The CDR3 runs 16 residues. In germline, CDR1 is SGHRS, CDR2 YFSETQ. After removal of 0 bases from V and 0 bases from J, the junction contained 3 bases not matched to a gene. CDR3 DNA sequence: TGCGCCAGCAGCTTGGTCACGGGAGGGAGCACAGATACGCAGTATTTT. Residues: CASSLVTGGSTDTQYF.

About this clone: The conserved final phenylalanine or tryptophan is absent from the CDR3, which likely points to a read error. This chain joins TRBV11-2 and TRBJ2-7; no clear D. In germline, CDR1 is SGHAT, CDR2 FQNNGV. There are 12 residues in the CDR3. Trimming left V 5 bases short and J 4 bases short, with 9 bases between. Here the CDR3 reads CASSPSEYEQYL. The CDR3 coding sequence is TGTGCCAGCAGCCCTAGTGAGTACGAGCAGTACCTC.

This chain uses TRBV9 with TRBJ2-7, with TRBD2 matching over 8 bases. This CDR3 region has 14 residues. Trimming at V came to 3 bases and at J to 3 bases, leaving 5 bases not matched to a gene. The germline gives CDR1 SGDLS, CDR2 YYNGEE. The CDR3, as DNA: TGTGCCAGCAGCGCAGCGGGGGAGGGCTACGAGCAGTACTTC. Translation: CASSAAGEGYEQYF.

In this sample, this clone turned up a few times. V and J are TRBV7-2 and TRBJ2-2, with D possibly TRBD1 on 5 matching bases. The CDR3 is made up of 15 amino acids. Germline lookup yields CDR1 SGHTA and CDR2 FQGNSA. Trimming left V 2 bases short and J 7 bases short, with 14 bases between. The CDR3 region is CASSLNSQGSGELFF. The CDR3 DNA follows: TGTGCCAGCAGCTTAAACTCTCAGGGAAGCGGGGAGCTGTTTTTT.

This clone came up many times. V and J are TRBV5-6 and TRBJ2-1, with 11 bases fitting TRBD2. The CDR3 runs to 16 residues. V was pared by 4 bases and J by 9 bases, with 12 bases of the junction left unmatched. CDR1 is SGHDT and CDR2 is YYEEEE in the germline V gene. For the CDR3, the DNA is TGTGCCAGCAGCCAGGGACTAGCGGAGAGGATTGGTGAGCAGTTCTTC. Amino acids: CASSQGLAERIGEQFF.

This clone was counted only a few times. The genes are TRBV28 and TRBJ1-5, with a tentative D call TRBD1 (6 bases). V dropped 9 bases and J dropped 6 bases, with 18 bases sitting between them. Germline V lookup: CDR1 MDHEN, CDR2 SYDVKM. This CDR3 contains 14 residues. In DNA form, the CDR3 reads TGTGCCAGTAAGTCGCGAGGGGGTTTTCAGCCCCAGCATTTT. Translated: CASKSRGGFQPQHF. The entire variable domain, with the rest obtained from reference TRBV28 and TRBJ1-5, is as follows: DVKVTQSSRYLVKRTGEKVFLECVQDMDHENMFWYRQDPGLGLRLIYFSYDVKMKEKGDIPEGYSVSREKKERFSLILESASTNQTSMYLCASKSRGGFQPQHFGDGTRLSIL.